The clone carrying this T cell receptor (beta chain) has a handful of counts. The target antigen is unknown. V lost 1 base, J lost 8 bases, and 7 bases stayed unmatched. CDR1 and CDR2 from the germline V gene are SGHTA and FQGNSA. There are 17 residues in the CDR3. This record belongs to a study of early T cells in non-severe SARS-CoV-2 infection. Study-level background: Sequencing was performed on bulk RNA from unsorted whole blood, leaving chains unpaired.

Study results and limitations: Private and CD4 specificities were missed by VDJdb matching, skewed to anti-spike CD8.

Tagging with unique molecular identifiers was applied to individual cDNA molecules. TCRdb re-derived calls from the 5' RACE reads in MiXCR, one entry per CDR3 protein. Of just under 60,000 distinct CDR3 sequences in the sample, more than 7% were seen once. The source is an adult who was a healthcare worker with PCR-confirmed SARS-CoV-2 infection or an uninfected control (not recorded which). This sequence joins TRBV7-2 and TRBJ2-1; 14 positions match TRBD2. Sequencing was performed on whole blood. This chain's CDR3 is CASSLVGTSGSRDEQFF. Written as DNA, the CDR3 is TGTGCCAGCAGCTTAGTGGGGACTAGCGGGAGTAGGGATGAGCAGTTCTTC.